Listed below are T cell receptor beta chains from one sample, sequenced in a study of blood T cells in healthy people across ages. TCRdb itself ran the 5' RACE reads through MiXCR, one entry per CDR3 protein. The sample consists of 750,000 or so distinct CDR3 sequences, roughly 25% of them appearing once. This sample also appeared in a second study, on T cells of mothers and their children.

Sample: blood. The source of these receptors is a boy aged 5-17 years in good health. The CDR3 runs from the conserved cysteine through the conserved F or W. The D gene is left open where the match is weak. Clone size is shown for a subset of rows, as once, few, many or a class of expanded clone.

>.|TRBJ2-1|TRBV12-3/TRBV12-4|.
TGTGCCAGCAGTTTAGCGTACAGGCCGAGAGATGAGCAGTTCTTC
CASSLAYRPRDEQFF
>TRBD1|TRBJ1-1|TRBV11-2|few
TGTGCCAGCAGCCTCGTCAGGAACAGGGGGACTAACACTGAAGCTTTCTTT
CASSLVRNRGTNTEAFF
>.|TRBJ1-6|TRBV6-2/TRBV6-3|.
TGTGCCAGTTCCGACGGGTCCAATTCACCCCTCCACTTT
CASSDGSNSPLHF
>.|TRBJ2-7|TRBV7-9|few
TGTGCCAGCAGCTTAAAGGCGGCGAGATACGAGCAGTACTTC
CASSLKAARYEQYF
>.|TRBJ2-5|TRBV4-1|.
TGCGCCAGCAGCCAAGATGAATTGGTCAGAGAAGAGACCCAGTACTTC
CASSQDELVREETQYF
>TRBD1|TRBJ2-7|TRBV7-8|.
TGTGCCAGCAGCGGCGGACAGGGTTTGATCGAGCAGTACTTC
CASSGGQGLIEQYF
>.|TRBJ1-2|TRBV5-6|.
TGTGCCAGCAGCTTGGCCGCTGACAACTATGGCTACACCTTC
CASSLAADNYGYTF
>.|TRBJ1-1|TRBV9|few
TGTGCCAGCAGCGTAGCCGCAGGGGTGGGCACTGAAGCTTTCTTT
CASSVAAGVGTEAFF
>TRBD1|TRBJ1-1|TRBV27|few
TGTGCCAGCAGTTCACCCCGGACAGGCCTGAACACTGAAGCTTTCTTT
CASSSPRTGLNTEAFF
>.|TRBJ2-4|TRBV6-6|.
TGTGCCAGCAGTGACCGGGACACCCAAGACATTCAGTACTTC
CASSDRDTQDIQYF
>TRBD1|TRBJ1-2|TRBV29-1|.
TGCAGCGGGAATTTGAGGGACAGGGAAGATGGCTACACCTTC
CSGNLRDREDGYTF
>.|TRBJ2-7|TRBV5-1|.
TGCGCCAGCAGCTTGGTCGCAGGGTTTTTCTACGAGCAGTACTTC
CASSLVAGFFYEQYF
>.|TRBJ2-3|TRBV9|.
TGTGCCAGCAGCGTCGCGGGCCTAAGCACAGATACGCACTATTTT
CASSVAGLSTDTHYF
>TRBD1|TRBJ1-2|TRBV12-3/TRBV12-4|few
TGCGCCAGCAGCCAGATGGACAGGGGGATTGGCTACACCTTC
CASSQMDRGIGYTF
>TRBD2|TRBJ2-3|TRBV29-1|few
TGCAGCGTTGAAGCTTGGGGCCTAGCGGGAGCGGACGGCACAGATACGCAGTATTTT
CSVEAWGLAGADGTDTQYF
>TRBD1|TRBJ2-1|TRBV4-2|.
TGTGCCAGCAGCCAAGACTGGGACAGGGACGGAGGGGAGGGGCAGTTCTTC
CASSQDWDRDGGEGQFF
>.|TRBJ2-1|TRBV7-2|few
TGTGCCAGCAGTACGGACATTTACAATGAGCAGTTCTTC
CASSTDIYNEQFF
>.|TRBJ2-5|TRBV7-3|.
TGTGCCAGCAGCCGGCATGGAGGAGAGACCCAGTACTTC
CASSRHGGETQYF
>.|TRBJ2-1|TRBV29-1|few
TGCAGCGTTAGTAACAATGAGCAGTTCTTC
CSVSNNEQFF
>.|TRBJ1-1|TRBV6-6|.
TGTGCCAGCAGCCTCTTGGCTGAAGCTTTCTTT
CASSLLAEAFF
>.|TRBJ2-5|TRBV29-1|few
TGCAGCGTCGAGGGGTACCAAGAGACCCAGTACTTC
CSVEGYQETQYF
>.|TRBJ2-7|TRBV3-1|.
TGTGCCAGCAGCCCATCCTGGGATGGCTCCTACGAGCAGTACTTC
CASSPSWDGSYEQYF
>.|TRBJ2-5|TRBV12-3/TRBV12-4|.
TGTGCCAGCAGCTGGTTTCGATCCCAAGAGACCCAGTACTTC
CASSWFRSQETQYF
>.|TRBJ1-4|TRBV15|.
TGTGCCAGCCAGGCGGCAGGACAGACTAATGAAAAACTGTTTTTT
CASQAAGQTNEKLFF
>.|TRBJ2-5|TRBV5-8|.
TGTGCCAGCTTGGGTGGGAAAGAGACCCAGTACTTC
CASLGGKETQYF
>.|TRBJ2-5|TRBV19|.
TGTGCCAGTAGTATTTCGGCCCGGACAGAAGAGACCCAGTACTTC
CASSISARTEETQYF
>.|TRBJ2-7|TRBV28|few
TGTGCCAGCAAGGGGAATTCCTACGAGCAGTACTTC
CASKGNSYEQYF
>TRBD1|TRBJ1-4|TRBV7-8|.
TGTGCCAGCAGCGTGCCGGGACAGAAGAATGAAAAACTGTTTTTT
CASSVPGQKNEKLFF
>.|TRBJ2-7|TRBV7-2|.
TGTGCCAGCAGCTTAGAGGGCCTGACCAACGAGCAGTACTTC
CASSLEGLTNEQYF